The present TCR beta chain was sequenced within a study of T cell responses to AZD1222 COVID-19 vaccine. General study findings and limits: The study found Spike-specific TCR breadth and depth rose after two AZD1222 doses. Researchers report vaccine-associated CD4 TCRs spanning spike, with dominance at 160-218 and 743-854. Baseline serology detected seropositivity in only six AZD1222 recipients. White British donors predominated, females outnumbered males, and clonal diversity was possibly underestimated.

TCRdb's copy holds only in-frame clones and misses some; the assay was immunoSEQ multiplex PCR. The data contain roughly 92,000 clones, approximately 91% of them seen just once; the ten biggest clones take up 4.5% to 5%. In the case of this clone: Its cognate antigen is unknown.

This sequence was found in an adult who received the AZD1222 COVID-19 vaccine. This sample comprised peripheral blood, obtained 28 days after the second AZD1222 dose.

CDR3 bases: TGTGCCAGCAGCTCCGGCCTTGGGGAGACCCAGTACTTC. It codes for CASSSGLGETQYF. This chain connects TRBV7-8 to TRBJ2-5, with D hard to call. The CDR3 sequence is 13 residues long. Germline CDR1 and CDR2: SGHVS and FQNEAQ. The V gene lost 4 bases and the J gene lost 5 bases, with 11 bases spanning the gap.